The source of this TCR beta chain is a study of molecular identifiers for immune sequencing clone quantification. TCRdb reprocessed the PCR reads with MiXCR, giving one entry per CDR3 protein. Among 300,000 to 400,000 distinct CDR3 sequences listed, roughly 24% were seen once. The CDR3 loop spans 13 amino acids. The V and J ends lost 2 bases and 6 bases respectively, with 9 bases between them. The chain couples TRBV12-3 or TRBV12-4 to TRBJ2-3; a possible D gene is TRBD1 (6 bases). Sample: naive CD8+ T cells from blood, with Jurkat cell RNA spiked in. Subset denoted: FACS-sorted CD8+CD4-CCR7+CD45RA+ naive T cells. The clonotype comes from a human donor in good health. Some libraries in this study had Jurkat cell RNA spiked in. The CDR3 DNA reads TGTGCCAGCAGTTTAATTAGGGGGGATACGCAGTATTTT. This codes for CASSLIRGDTQYF.